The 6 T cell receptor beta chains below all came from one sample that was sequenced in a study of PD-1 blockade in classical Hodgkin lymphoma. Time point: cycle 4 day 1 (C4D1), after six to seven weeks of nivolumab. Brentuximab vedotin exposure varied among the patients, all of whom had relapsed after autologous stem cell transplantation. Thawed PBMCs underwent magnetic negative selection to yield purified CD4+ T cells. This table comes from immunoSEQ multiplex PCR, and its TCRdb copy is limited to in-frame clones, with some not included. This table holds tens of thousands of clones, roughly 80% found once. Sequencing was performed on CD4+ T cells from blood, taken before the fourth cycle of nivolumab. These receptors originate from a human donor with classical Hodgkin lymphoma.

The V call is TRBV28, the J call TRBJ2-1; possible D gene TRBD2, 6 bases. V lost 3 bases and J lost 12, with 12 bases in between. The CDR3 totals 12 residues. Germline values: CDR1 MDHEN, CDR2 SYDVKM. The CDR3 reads CASSFPTSRQFF. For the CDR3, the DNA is TGTGCCAGCAGTTTTCCGACTAGTCGGCAGTTCTTC.

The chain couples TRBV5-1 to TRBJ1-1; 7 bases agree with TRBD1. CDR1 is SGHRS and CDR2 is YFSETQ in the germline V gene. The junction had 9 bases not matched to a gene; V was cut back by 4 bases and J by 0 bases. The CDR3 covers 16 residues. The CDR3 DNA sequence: TGCGCCAGCAGCCCGTGGGACAGACCTATGAACACTGAAGCTTTCTTT. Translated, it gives CASSPWDRPMNTEAFF.

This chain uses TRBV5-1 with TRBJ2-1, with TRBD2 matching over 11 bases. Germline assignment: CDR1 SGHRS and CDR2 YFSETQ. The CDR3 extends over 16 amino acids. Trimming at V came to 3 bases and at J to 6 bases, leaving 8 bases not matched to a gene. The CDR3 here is CASSSIGLAGINEQFF. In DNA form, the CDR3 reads TGCGCCAGCAGCTCAATAGGACTAGCGGGTATCAATGAGCAGTTCTTC.

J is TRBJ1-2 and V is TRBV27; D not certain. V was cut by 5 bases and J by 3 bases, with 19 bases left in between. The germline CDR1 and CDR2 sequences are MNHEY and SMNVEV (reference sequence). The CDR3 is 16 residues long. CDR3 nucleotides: TGTGCCAGCAGTCCTCGATTAGAGGGCAGAGACTATGGCTACACCTTC. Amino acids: CASSPRLEGRDYGYTF.

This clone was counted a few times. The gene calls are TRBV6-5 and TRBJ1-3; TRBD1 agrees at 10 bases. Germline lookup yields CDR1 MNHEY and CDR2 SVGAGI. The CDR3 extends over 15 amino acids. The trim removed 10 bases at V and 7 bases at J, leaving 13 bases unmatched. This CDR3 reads CATKALGTGDNTIYF. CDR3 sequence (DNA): TGTGCCACCAAAGCCCTTGGGACAGGGGATAACACCATATATTTT.

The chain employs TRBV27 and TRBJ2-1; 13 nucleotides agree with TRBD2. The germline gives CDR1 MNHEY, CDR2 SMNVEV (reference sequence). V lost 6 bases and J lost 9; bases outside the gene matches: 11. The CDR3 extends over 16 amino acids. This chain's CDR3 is CASRRLAGGGTVEQFF. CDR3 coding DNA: TGTGCCAGCAGGCGACTAGCGGGGGGCGGAACGGTTGAGCAGTTCTTC.